This T cell receptor beta chain was documented in a study of cytomegalovirus exposure and HLA in healthy donors. To note about this clone: Its antigen is not known.

Regarding the study as a whole: The study found most TCR sequences rare, yet found some public TCRs in many donors. The likely explanation for a cluster of highly shared sequence variants was sequencing artifact. As immune exposure information, only CMV serostatus was available.

The CDR3 runs 14 residues. The V and J ends lost 3 bases and 0 bases respectively, with 3 bases between them. Germline loops: CDR1 MDHEN, CDR2 SYDVKM. The PCR made use of 60 Vbeta and 13 Jbeta primers. Only in-frame clones appear in the TCRdb table, and some are missing; sequencing was by immunoSEQ multiplex PCR. The top ten clones hold about 7.7% of a sample with 150,000 to 200,000 clones, roughly 73% of them seen once. The study sampled nominally healthy donors, though unrecorded immune exposures were likely. The TCR originated in a middle-aged woman in good health and CMV-seropositive. Sequencing used PBMCs. This chain connects TRBV28 to TRBJ2-6; D not resolved. As DNA, the CDR3 is TGTGCCAGCAGTTTGAGCTCTGGGGCCAACGTCCTGACTTTC. Its protein is CASSLSSGANVLTF.